The 17 T cell receptor beta chains listed next were all sequenced from one sample in a study of T cells in Graves' hyperthyroidism and ophthalmopathy. Amplified TCR beta CDR3 regions derived from RNA transcripts. HTBI primers were the set used in a first-round RT-PCR of the TCR CDR3. TCRdb passed the multiplex PCR reads through MiXCR, listing each CDR3 protein once. The repertoire includes 500,000 to 550,000 distinct CDR3 sequences, about a fifth of them detected once, and roughly 29% sits in the top ten. Sequenced material: blood. The receptors originated from a man aged 18 to 30 with Graves' hyperthyroidism.

The chain combines TRBV3-1 with TRBJ2-2, with 10 positions matching TRBD2. The CDR3 covers 16 residues. Germline CDR1 and CDR2: LGHDT and YNNKEL (reference sequence). The V segment lost 3 bases and the J segment 8 bases; nucleotides outside the gene matches: 9. As DNA, the CDR3 is TGTGCCAGCAGCCATGGATCTAGCGGGGGATTAGGGGAGCTGTTTTTT. Amino acids: CASSHGSSGGLGELFF. Complete variable domain (other parts from reference TRBV3-1 and TRBJ2-2): DTAVSQTPKYLVTQMGNDKSIKCEQNLGHDTMYWYKQDSKKFLKIMFSYNNKELIINETVPNRFSPKSPDKAHLNLHINSLELGDSAVYFCASSHGSSGGLGELFFGEGSRLTVL.

This clonotype has just a few counts. The rearrangement uses TRBV27 and TRBJ2-1; D gene ambiguous. Per the germline V gene, CDR1 is MNHEY and CDR2 is SMNVEV (reference sequence). This CDR3 is 13 amino acids long. V was cut by 6 bases and J by 10 bases, with 16 bases left in between. In nucleotides, the CDR3 is TGTGCCAGCAGGAACCGACCCACAGAGGAGCAGTTCTTC. This sequence encodes CASRNRPTEEQFF.

This clonotype appeared many times. The chain has TRBV5-1 and TRBJ2-7, with D maybe TRBD1 (6 bases). The V end was cut by 4 bases, the J end by 2 bases, with 13 bases between. Germline CDR1 SGHRS, CDR2 YFSETQ. The CDR3 spans 14 residues. This chain's CDR3 is CASSLQGNTYEQYF. DNA for the CDR3: TGCGCCAGCAGCCTTCAGGGGAATACCTACGAGCAGTACTTC.

The V and J genes are TRBV3-1 and TRBJ2-2; 7 bases match TRBD1. The V segment lost 1 base and the J segment 2 bases; nucleotides outside the gene matches: 7. The CDR3 loop spans 17 amino acids. Germline V gene sequence: CDR1 LGHDT, CDR2 YNNKEL (reference sequence). CDR3 in amino acids: CASSQGGQYKNTGELFF. The CDR3 bases are TGTGCCAGCAGCCAAGGGGGACAGTACAAAAACACCGGGGAGCTGTTTTTT.

V gene TRBV9 combines with J gene TRBJ1-1; D not resolved. V shed 2 bases and J shed 8 bases, with 13 bases lying between them. Germline lookup yields CDR1 SGDLS and CDR2 YYNGEE. CDR3 length: 13 amino acids. As DNA, the CDR3 is TGTGCCAGCAGCGTGGGCGGGCTTGGGGAAGCTTTCTTT. Protein product: CASSVGGLGEAFF.

This clonotype was detected ten times or more. The genes are TRBV7-8 and TRBJ2-2, with no clear D. This CDR3 has 15 amino acids. With 1 base removed from V and 0 bases from J, the gap between germline ends came to 6 bases. The V gene's germline CDR1 is SGHVS and CDR2 FQNEAQ. The DNA for the CDR3 is TGTGCCAGCAGCTTAGAGGCTACGAACACCGGGGAGCTGTTTTTT. Protein: CASSLEATNTGELFF.

This clonotype was picked up many times. The chain links TRBV5-1 to TRBJ2-7, with TRBD1 matching 8 bases. The junction had 12 bases not matched to a gene; V was cut back by 4 bases and J by 6 bases. This CDR3 spans 15 amino acids. CDR1 and CDR2 from the germline V gene are SGHRS and YFSETQ. The chain's CDR3 is CASSASGTGGAEQYF. In DNA form, the CDR3 reads TGCGCCAGCAGCGCATCCGGGACAGGAGGGGCCGAGCAGTACTTC.

There are many counts of this clonotype. The chain carries TRBV3-1 and TRBJ1-2, with D possibly being TRBD1 (6 bases). In germline, CDR1 is LGHDT, CDR2 YNNKEL (reference sequence). This CDR3 region has 16 residues. Trimming took off 0 bases at V and 6 bases at J, with 17 bases between the two ends. The CDR3 protein is CASSQEAGVSSNGYTF. Here the CDR3 DNA reads TGTGCCAGCAGCCAAGAGGCAGGGGTGTCTAGTAATGGCTACACCTTC.

The gene calls are TRBV6-1 and TRBJ1-2; TRBD1 matches at 9 bases. Germline assignment: CDR1 MNHNS and CDR2 SASEGT. Trimming at V came to 7 bases and at J to 8 bases, leaving 8 bases not matched to a gene. The CDR3 is made up of 13 amino acids. The CDR3 loop reads CASTRGQGIGYTF. The CDR3, as DNA: TGTGCCAGCACCAGAGGACAGGGGATCGGCTACACCTTC.

This clonotype came up many times. The chain has TRBV5-1 and TRBJ1-1; tentatively, D is TRBD1 (6 bases). Germline V gene data show CDR1 as SGHRS and CDR2 as YFSETQ. This CDR3 has 16 amino acids. V was shortened by 5 bases and J by 5 bases, with 22 bases between the two germline ends. The CDR3 is CASRYTKQGSQTEAFF. CDR3 nucleotide sequence: TGCGCCAGCAGATATACAAAACAGGGTTCCCAAACTGAAGCTTTCTTT.

This clonotype showed up many times. This chain joins TRBV2 and TRBJ1-3; D may be TRBD1 (5 bases). The germline CDR1 and CDR2 sequences are SNHLY and FYNNEI. This CDR3 comprises 15 residues. The ends were cut back, 5 bases at V and 0 bases at J, with 11 bases in the middle. In DNA form, the CDR3 reads TGTGCCAGCAGTCGTGACAGCAACTCTGGAAACACCATATATTTT. It specifies CASSRDSNSGNTIYF.

This clonotype turned up a few times. The chain has TRBV11-2 and TRBJ1-1, with D maybe TRBD1 (5 bases). CDR3 length equals 13 residues. Between the trimmed V and J ends, which lost 4 bases and 6 bases, there was a span of 12 bases. Germline V CDR1 and CDR2: SGHAT, FQNNGV. The CDR3 DNA sequence: TGTGCCAGCAGCTCCTGGTCGGGGGCTGAAGCTTTCTTT. Its translation: CASSSWSGAEAFF. The whole variable domain, filled in from reference TRBV11-2 and TRBJ1-1, reads EAGVAQSPRYKIIEKRQSVAFWCNPISGHATLYWYQQILGQGPKLLIQFQNNGVVDDSQLPKDRFSAERLKGVDSTLKIQPAKLEDSAVYLCASSSWSGAEAFFGQGTRLTVV.

This clonotype was found many times. V is TRBV7-9 and J is TRBJ2-2, with D possibly being TRBD2 (5 bases). The V gene's germline CDR1 is SEHNR and CDR2 FQNEAQ (reference sequence). V was trimmed by 4 bases and J by 10 bases, leaving 19 bases between them. This CDR3 is built from 15 residues. DNA for the CDR3: TGTGCCAGCAGCTCCACCTTGTCCCCGGGAAAGGAGCTGTTTTTT. This encodes CASSSTLSPGKELFF.

The chain joins TRBV12-3 or TRBV12-4 to TRBJ2-7, with D tentatively TRBD2 (5 bases). V was pared by 6 bases and J by 3 bases, with 12 bases between. The CDR3 contains 13 residues. The CDR3 reads CASSRGSHYEQYF. The CDR3 region has the DNA TGTGCCAGCAGCCGAGGGTCCCACTACGAGCAGTACTTC.

This clonotype showed up just a few times. CDR3 coding DNA: TGTGCCAGCAGTCCCGGGACAGGGCTAGATACGCAGTATTTT. Its protein product is CASSPGTGLDTQYF. The chain links TRBV12-3 or TRBV12-4 to TRBJ2-3, with 9 nucleotides matching TRBD1. V shed 5 bases, J shed 5 bases, and the junction held 5 bases outside the gene matches. The CDR3 contains 14 residues.

Ten or more counts support this clonotype. The chain links TRBV19 to TRBJ2-7, with TRBD1 matching over 10 bases. V gave up 3 bases and J gave up 2 bases; unmatched junction bases: 4. Germline CDR1 LNHDA, CDR2 SQIVND (reference sequence). This CDR3 region has 15 residues. The CDR3 loop is CASSIGTGATYEQYF. In DNA, the CDR3 is TGTGCCAGTAGTATTGGGACAGGGGCTACCTACGAGCAGTACTTC.

V usage is TRBV28 and J usage is TRBJ1-2; 9 nucleotides align to TRBD1. The CDR3 runs to 16 residues. V lost 8 bases to trimming and J lost 2 bases; unmatched junction nucleotides: 12. Germline CDR1 and CDR2: MDHEN and SYDVKM. CDR3 in DNA: TGTGCCAGCGATCCCGGGACAGGGCTGGGAAACTATGGCTACACCTTC. It is translated as CASDPGTGLGNYGYTF.